The 32 T cell receptor beta chains presented below share a single source sample, sequenced in a study of blood T cell repertoires in COVID-19. TCRdb's table, derived via immunoSEQ multiplex PCR, lists solely in-frame clones and lacks some. Of some 200,000 clones in the sample, 85% were seen once. Sequencing input: peripheral blood. The receptors stem from a woman between 55 and 75 years old with acute or convalescent COVID-19.

V is TRBV27 and J is TRBJ2-7; possible D gene TRBD2, 6 bases. Per the germline V gene, CDR1 is MNHEY and CDR2 is SMNVEV (reference sequence). V gave up 0 bases and J gave up 7 bases, with 22 bases separating them. The CDR3 length is 17 residues. The CDR3 protein is CASSLSLAWATKGEQYV. Here the CDR3 DNA reads TGTGCCAGCAGTTTATCTCTAGCGTGGGCCACAAAGGGGGAGCAGTACGTC.

The V gene is TRBV2, the J gene TRBJ1-5; D is undetermined. The CDR3 contains 13 residues. Germline V gives CDR1 SNHLY, CDR2 FYNNEI. V lost 6 bases to trimming and J lost 4 bases, with 10 bases between them. The CDR3 loop is CASRGEWNQPQHF. The CDR3 DNA is TGTGCCAGCAGGGGAGAGTGGAATCAGCCCCAGCATTTT.

The chain recombines TRBV27 with TRBJ2-1; 14 bases are a match to TRBD2. This CDR3 has 20 residues. Germline CDR1 and CDR2: MNHEY and SMNVEV (reference sequence). V trimming: 0 bases; J trimming: 1 base; junction bases outside the gene matches: 8. CDR3 sequence: CASSLSWGLAGELSYNEQFF. The CDR3 DNA is TGTGCCAGCAGTTTATCGTGGGGACTAGCGGGAGAGTTATCCTACAATGAGCAGTTCTTC.

The chain recombines TRBV10-2 with TRBJ2-1; D is uncertain. This CDR3 region has 15 residues. Germline CDR1 WSHSY, CDR2 SAAADI. The germline V and J ends were trimmed by 2 bases and 0 bases, with 8 bases remaining between them. For the CDR3, the DNA is TGCGCCAGCAGTGAGAGTCTTAGCTCCTACAATGAGCAGTTCTTC. Its translation is CASSESLSSYNEQFF.

The chain joins TRBV2 to TRBJ1-5; 7 bases fit TRBD1. The germline V gene encodes CDR1 SNHLY and CDR2 FYNNEI. CDR3 length equals 14 residues. V lost 2 bases and J lost 4; bases outside the gene matches: 2. CDR3: CASSEQGGNQPQHF. DNA for the CDR3: TGTGCCAGCAGTGAACAGGGGGGAAATCAGCCCCAGCATTTT.

The rearrangement joins TRBV29-1 to TRBJ2-2; D is uncertain. This CDR3 spans 11 amino acids. V lost 4 bases and J 5 bases, leaving 5 bases between the germline ends. The V gene's germline CDR1 is SQVTM and CDR2 ANQGSEA. The CDR3 nucleotides are TGCAGCGTTGGCCGGACCGGGGAGCTGTTTTTT. Its protein product is CSVGRTGELFF.

In this sample, this clone turned up a few times. The V call is TRBV19, the J call TRBJ2-1; 7 bases align to TRBD2. This CDR3 has 13 residues. J gave up 4 bases and V 8 bases, and 5 bases lay outside the gene matches. CDR1 and CDR2 from the germline V gene are LNHDA and SQIVND (reference sequence). CDR3 loop: CASEASGYNEQFF. CDR3 bases: TGTGCCAGTGAAGCTAGCGGATACAATGAGCAGTTCTTC.

This clone was detected only a few times. The chain has TRBV28 and TRBJ2-7; 10 bases line up with TRBD1. The J segment lost 0 bases and the V segment lost 5 bases, leaving 7 bases of the junction unmatched. Germline V gene data show CDR1 as MDHEN and CDR2 as SYDVKM. This CDR3 region has 16 residues. The CDR3 is CASSPVGTGDSYEQYF. CDR3 sequence (DNA): TGTGCCAGCAGTCCCGTCGGGACAGGGGACTCCTACGAGCAGTACTTC.

The chain recombines TRBV11-2 with TRBJ1-2; D remains ambiguous. The CDR3 runs 14 residues. The germline V and J ends were trimmed by 5 bases and 2 bases, with 12 bases remaining between them. Germline CDR1 and CDR2: SGHAT and FQNNGV. CDR3 amino acids: CASSRESQNYGYTF. In nucleotides, the CDR3 is TGTGCCAGCAGCAGGGAGTCACAAAACTATGGCTACACCTTC.

The chain couples TRBV3-1 (or the pseudogene TRBV3-2) to TRBJ2-1; 8 positions agree with TRBD2. V dropped 0 bases and J dropped 6; count of bases not matched to a gene: 16. Germline values: CDR1 LGHDT, CDR2 YNNKEL (reference sequence). This CDR3 has 19 amino acids. The CDR3 is CASSQDPGYWAGGGNEQFF. CDR3 sequence (DNA): TGTGCCAGCAGCCAAGACCCGGGGTACTGGGCGGGAGGAGGCAATGAGCAGTTCTTC.

This clone came up a few times. For the CDR3, the DNA is TGCGCCAGCAGCCTTCAATCTTTAACGGTAAATGAGCAGTTCTTC. As protein: CASSLQSLTVNEQFF. V and J are TRBV4-1 and TRBJ2-1, with D unresolved. From germline, CDR1 is MGHRA and CDR2 YSYEKL. V dropped 4 bases and J dropped 7 bases, with 17 bases sitting between them. This CDR3 has 15 amino acids.

The rearrangement links TRBV5-1 to TRBJ2-2; D might be TRBD2 (6 bases). The CDR3 loop spans 13 amino acids. Looked up from germline, CDR1 is SGHRS and CDR2 is YFSETQ. Trimming pared 7 bases from V and 0 bases from J, leaving 7 bases between. In nucleotides, the CDR3 is TGCGCCAGCGGACTACCGAACACCGGGGAGCTGTTTTTT. It yields the protein CASGLPNTGELFF. The full variable domain, in which reference TRBV5-1 and TRBJ2-2 provide the parts outside the CDR3, is KAGVTQTPRYLIKTRGQQVTLSCSPISGHRSVSWYQQTPGQGLQFLFEYFSETQRNKGNFPGRFSGRQFSNSRSEMNVSTLELGDSALYLCASGLPNTGELFFGEGSRLTVL.

This chain joins TRBV3-1 (or the pseudogene TRBV3-2) and TRBJ1-6; D is unclear. This CDR3 has 14 amino acids. The V end was cut by 4 bases, the J end by 0 bases, with 4 bases between. Germline lookup yields CDR1 LGHDT and CDR2 YNNKEL (reference sequence). CDR3 sequence: CASSRSSYNSPLHF. The CDR3, as DNA: TGTGCCAGCAGCCGTAGCTCCTATAATTCACCCCTCCACTTT.

The chain links TRBV10-3 to TRBJ2-1; D unresolved. V lost 11 bases and J 4 bases, leaving 15 bases between the germline ends. This CDR3 has 13 amino acids. Looked up from germline, CDR1 is ENHRY and CDR2 is SYGVKD. The CDR3 DNA reads as TGTGCCGCAGGTGGGCAGGTTTACAATGAGCAGTTCTTC. Translating it yields CAAGGQVYNEQFF.

The chain uses TRBV6-5 and TRBJ1-5, with TRBD1 matching 8 bases. Germline V gene sequence: CDR1 MNHEY, CDR2 SVGAGI. V shed 7 bases, J shed 5 bases, and the junction held 7 bases outside the gene matches. The CDR3 runs to 14 residues. The CDR3, as DNA: TGTGCCAGCAACCCGGACAGGGTGGATCAGCCCCAGCATTTT. Amino acid sequence: CASNPDRVDQPQHF.

The CDR3 nucleotides read TGCGCCAGCAGCCAGTTAGACAGGGACGGTGGCACAGATACGCAGTATTTT. Residues: CASSQLDRDGGTDTQYF. This chain joins TRBV4-1 and TRBJ2-3; 7 positions match TRBD1. The CDR3 consists of 17 residues. The V segment lost 3 bases and the J segment 1 base; nucleotides outside the gene matches: 10. Germline lookup yields CDR1 MGHRA and CDR2 YSYEKL.

This CDR3 is CASSVDARMRDNEQFF. As DNA, the CDR3 is TGTGCCAGCAGCGTAGATGCGAGGATGAGAGACAATGAGCAGTTCTTC. The V and J genes are TRBV9 and TRBJ2-1, with D hard to call. CDR1 SGDLS and CDR2 YYNGEE come from the germline V gene. Deletions cut 0 bases from V and 5 bases from J, with 15 bases between. This CDR3 has 16 amino acids.

This chain links TRBV2 with TRBJ2-7; no clear D. Germline-derived CDR1 and CDR2 are SNHLY and FYNNEI. Between the trimmed V and J ends, which lost 5 bases and 3 bases, there was a span of 14 bases. CDR3 length equals 14 residues. CDR3 loop: CASSPADTYYEQYV. CDR3 nucleotides: TGTGCCAGCAGTCCAGCCGACACGTACTACGAGCAGTACGTC.

The V gene is TRBV6-5, the J gene TRBJ1-2; TRBD1 aligns across 9 bases. The length of the CDR3 is 13 residues. CDR1 is MNHEY and CDR2 is SVGAGI in the germline V gene. V shed 6 bases, J shed 7 bases, and the junction held 6 bases outside the gene matches. For the CDR3, the DNA is TGTGCCAGCAGCTTGGGACAGGGTCGTGGCTACACCTTC. Protein: CASSLGQGRGYTF.

The V and J genes are TRBV19 and TRBJ1-5, with D perhaps matching TRBD1 (5 bases). The CDR3 length is 17 residues. V was cut by 1 base and J by 8 bases, with 21 bases left in between. CDR1 and CDR2 (germline): LNHDA, SQIVND (reference sequence). DNA of the CDR3: TGTGCCAGTAGTATAGTTGGAGGGACTCGATTGGGAAAGCCCCAGCATTTT. Translated: CASSIVGGTRLGKPQHF.

V is TRBV21-1 and J is TRBJ1-2; TRBD1, the table's D call, lacks a check against the DNA. TRBV21-1 counts as a pseudogene. The CDR3 extends over 15 amino acids. The CDR3 protein is CASSKGTGGYDGYTF. For the CDR3, the DNA is TGTGCCAGCAGCAAGGGGACAGGGGGCTACGATGGCTACACCTTC.

V is TRBV4-1 and J is TRBJ1-4, with D hard to call. Deletions cut 0 bases from V and 10 bases from J, with 18 bases between. The CDR3 is made up of 16 amino acids. In germline, CDR1 is MGHRA, CDR2 YSYEKL. The CDR3, as DNA: TGCGCCAGCAGCCAAGATTTTAGCGGTCATCCGGGAAAACTGTTTTTT. This encodes CASSQDFSGHPGKLFF.

This sequence joins TRBV19 and TRBJ2-5, with TRBD2 identical over 11 bases. Per the germline V gene, CDR1 is LNHDA and CDR2 is SQIVND (reference sequence). The CDR3 is made up of 16 amino acids. With V trimmed by 1 base and J by 5 bases, 6 bases remained unmatched. The CDR3 nucleotides are TGTGCCAGTAGTATAGGGCTAGCGGGAGGCTGGGAGACCCAGTACTTC. Its protein product is CASSIGLAGGWETQYF. Together with reference TRBV19 and TRBJ2-5, the CDR3 gives the full variable domain: DGGITQSPKYLFRKEGQNVTLSCEQNLNHDAMYWYRQDPGQGLRLIYYSQIVNDFQKGDIAEGYSVSREKKESFPLTVTSAQKNPTAFYLCASSIGLAGGWETQYFGPGTRLLVL.

The V and J genes are TRBV7-9 and TRBJ1-2; D uncertain. CDR3 length equals 14 residues. Germline values: CDR1 SEHNR, CDR2 FQNEAQ (reference sequence). V lost 1 base, J lost 1 base, and 7 bases lay in between. CDR3 bases: TGTGCCAGCAGCTTAGACGTCAGTAACTATGGCTACACCTTC. This sequence encodes CASSLDVSNYGYTF.

The chain employs TRBV5-5 and TRBJ1-6; weak D call: TRBD1 (6 bases). The V end was cut by 2 bases, the J end by 7 bases, with 10 bases between. CDR1 and CDR2 from the germline V gene are SGHKS and YYEKEE (reference sequence). CDR3 size: 14 residues. The CDR3, as DNA: TGTGCCAGCAGCTTTAGGACAGCGAATTCACCCCTCCACTTT. Encoded protein: CASSFRTANSPLHF.

V usage is TRBV19 and J usage is TRBJ2-3; tentatively, D is TRBD1 (5 bases). Germline lookup yields CDR1 LNHDA and CDR2 SQIVND (reference sequence). The V and J ends lost 4 bases and 4 bases respectively, with 18 bases between them. This CDR3 spans 16 amino acids. CDR3 residues: CASSNPLRSRADTQYF. The CDR3 DNA reads as TGTGCCAGTAGTAACCCCCTGAGGAGCAGGGCAGATACGCAGTATTTT.

The sample holds a few counts of this clone. The rearrangement uses TRBV6-5 and TRBJ1-2, with D maybe TRBD1 (6 bases). V was clipped by 2 bases and J by 3 bases, with 7 bases between them. The CDR3 contains 13 residues. Germline lookup yields CDR1 MNHEY and CDR2 SVGAGI. This CDR3 is CASSYGGHYGYTF. In DNA form, the CDR3 reads TGTGCCAGCAGTTACGGGGGCCACTATGGCTACACCTTC.

This sequence joins TRBV7-9 and TRBJ1-1; TRBD1 is a possible D gene (6 bases). V lost 3 bases and J lost 5, with 13 bases in between. The CDR3 runs to 14 residues. The germline gives CDR1 SEHNR, CDR2 FQNEAQ (reference sequence). CDR3 sequence (DNA): TGTGCCAGCAGCTTTCAGGGACAAAAAACTGAAGCTTTCTTT. It is translated as CASSFQGQKTEAFF.

V is TRBV11-3 and J is TRBJ2-3, with 7 positions matching TRBD2. Trimming cost V 3 bases and J 2 bases; bases outside gene matches: 8. Germline-derived CDR1 and CDR2 are SGHNT and YENEEA. The CDR3 runs to 16 residues. CDR3 nucleotides: TGTGCCAGCAGCTTCGTGCCTAGCGGAACCACAGATACGCAGTATTTT. This codes for CASSFVPSGTTDTQYF.

The J gene is TRBJ2-1, the V gene TRBV19; 8 nucleotides line up with TRBD1. CDR3 length: 17 residues. V shed 8 bases and J 6 bases; nucleotides not matched to a gene: 18. Germline V gene sequence: CDR1 LNHDA, CDR2 SQIVND (reference sequence). The CDR3 DNA is TGTGCCAGTTCGACGACAGGGGCCCAACCACTACTCAATGAGCAGTTCTTC. This codes for CASSTTGAQPLLNEQFF.

The rearrangement links TRBV7-2 to TRBJ2-4; D call uncertain. CDR1 is SGHTA and CDR2 is FQGNSA in the germline V gene. Trimming pared 3 bases from V and 5 bases from J, leaving 8 bases between. This CDR3 is 13 amino acids long. CDR3 nucleotides: TGTGCCAGCAGCTTGAGGAGCGAAAACATTCAGTACTTC. The encoded protein is CASSLRSENIQYF.

The chain combines TRBV21-1 with TRBJ2-1; TRBD1 is the table's D call and was not checked against the DNA. TRBV21-1 is a documented pseudogene. The CDR3 contains 15 residues. CDR3 protein: CASSSTGLSYNEQFF. DNA of the CDR3: TGTGCCAGCAGCAGTACAGGGTTATCCTACAATGAGCAGTTCTTC.